The next 26 T cell receptor beta chains were all read from a single sample in a study of post-analysis software for immune sequencing data. Study findings and constraints: Comparison of patients with controls showed five TRBV segments more frequent in patients, TRBV5-6, TRBV5-1 and TRBV20-1 among them.

The TCR beta cDNA libraries contained unique molecular identifiers. A single record per CDR3 protein comes from TCRdb applying MiXCR to the PCR reads. This table has 600,000 to 750,000 distinct CDR3 sequences, roughly three fifths appearing once. Their cognate antigens are unknown. Sequenced: blood. These receptors all come from a girl aged 2 to 9 with multiple sclerosis.

In the case of this clonotype: One junction end does not reproduce the germline sequence, and a read error may be involved. The gene calls are TRBV27 and TRBJ1-2; D not resolved. Germline CDR1 is MNHEY and CDR2 is SMNVEV (reference sequence). The CDR3 sequence is 13 residues long. In DNA form, the CDR3 reads TGTGCCAGCAGCCCCGACGTCTCGTATGGCTGCACCTTC. It translates to CASSPDVSYGCTF.

The chain joins TRBV14 to TRBJ2-7; 9 bases fit TRBD2. CDR1 is SGHDN and CDR2 is FVKESK in the germline V gene. CDR3 length equals 15 residues. With 1 base clipped from V and 4 bases from J, the junction kept 5 bases outside the gene matches. CDR3 coding DNA: TGTGCCAGCAGCCAAGCCAGCGGGAGGAGATACGAGCAGTACTTC. Translating it yields CASSQASGRRYEQYF. Based on the CDR3 plus reference TRBV14 and TRBJ2-7, the full variable domain is EAGVTQFPSHSVIEKGQTVTLRCDPISGHDNLYWYRRVMGKEIKFLLHFVKESKQDESGMPNNRFLAERTGGTYSTLKVQPAELEDSGVYFCASSQASGRRYEQYFGPGTRLTVT.

This clonotype has only a few counts. The chain combines TRBV2 with TRBJ2-4; either TRBD1 or TRBD2 may fit D (5 bases each). The CDR3 loop spans 14 amino acids. Trimming left V 3 bases short and J 1 base short, with 7 bases between. Germline assignment: CDR1 SNHLY and CDR2 FYNNEI. The DNA of the CDR3 is TGTGCCAGCAGTGATTGGGGGGCCAAAAACATTCAGTACTTC. This gives the protein CASSDWGAKNIQYF.

V usage is TRBV6-1 and J usage is TRBJ2-1; 11 nucleotides agree with TRBD2. The CDR3 totals 15 residues. In germline, CDR1 is MNHNS, CDR2 SASEGT. J was trimmed by 10 bases and V by 2 bases; bases with no gene match: 7. The CDR3 sequence is CASSELPSGGSEQFF. The CDR3 nucleotides read TGTGCCAGCAGTGAACTCCCTAGCGGGGGGTCCGAGCAGTTCTTC.

This clonotype turned up a few times. The chain's CDR3 is CSARDRRVSYEQYF. The CDR3 nucleotides are TGCAGTGCTAGAGATCGAAGGGTGTCCTACGAGCAGTACTTC. The chain has TRBV20-1 and TRBJ2-7, with unresolved D. The CDR3 length is 14 residues. The ends were cut back, 0 bases at V and 1 base at J, with 10 bases in the middle. Germline V lookup: CDR1 DFQATT, CDR2 SNEGSKA (reference sequence).

The V call is TRBV7-2, the J call TRBJ2-7, with 14 bases aligning to TRBD2. V was pared by 5 bases and J by 10 bases, with 10 bases of the junction left unmatched. This CDR3 region has 15 residues. Germline V gene lookup returns CDR1 SGHTA and CDR2 FQGNSA. The CDR3 sequence: CASSGGLAGGAPQYF. The CDR3 DNA is TGTGCCAGCAGCGGAGGACTAGCGGGGGGCGCCCCTCAGTACTTC.

The chain is built from TRBV6-5 and TRBJ2-5; D might be TRBD1 or TRBD2, each matching 5 bases. The V end lost 4 bases, the J end lost 11 bases, and 17 bases lay between the germline ends. Germline V gene sequence: CDR1 MNHEY, CDR2 SVGAGI. The length of the CDR3 is 13 residues. The CDR3 region is CASSSGTGKKQYF. CDR3 coding DNA: TGTGCCAGCAGTTCCGGGACCGGGAAGAAGCAGTACTTC.

This clonotype was observed a handful of times. The chain combines TRBV7-9 with TRBJ2-3; D uncertain. The CDR3 spans 14 residues. Germline CDR1 reads SEHNR; CDR2 reads FQNEAQ (reference sequence). The V and J ends lost 6 bases and 1 base respectively, with 11 bases between them. CDR3 in DNA: TGTGCCAGCAGTCAAGATGCAGGCACAGATACGCAGTATTTT. Its protein product is CASSQDAGTDTQYF.

This clonotype was seen only a few times. The chain recombines TRBV20-1 with TRBJ2-1, with 7 bases identical to TRBD1. Germline V CDR1 and CDR2: DFQATT, SNEGSKA (reference sequence). The ends lost 0 bases at V and 5 bases at J; junction bases unmatched: 4. This CDR3 region has 14 residues. The CDR3 DNA is TGCAGTGCTAGAGATAGGGGACAGAACAATGAGCAGTTCTTC. Translating gives CSARDRGQNNEQFF.

The sample holds a few counts of this clonotype. Here the CDR3 reads CSARASETEQYF. The CDR3 DNA follows: TGCAGTGCTAGAGCATCAGAGACCGAGCAGTACTTC. The gene calls are TRBV20-1 and TRBJ2-7; D is undetermined. Germline values: CDR1 DFQATT, CDR2 SNEGSKA (reference sequence). The germline V and J ends were trimmed by 1 base and 6 bases, with 10 bases remaining between them. This CDR3 has 12 amino acids.

This chain links TRBV25-1 with TRBJ2-5; the D is unclear. The CDR3 spans 14 residues. The ends were cut back, 3 bases at V and 2 bases at J, with 10 bases in the middle. Germline V gene data show CDR1 as MGHDK and CDR2 as SYGVNS. The CDR3 DNA follows: TGTGCCAGCAGTGACGGACGGCTACAAGAGACCCAGTACTTC. Amino acids: CASSDGRLQETQYF.

Only one count was recorded for this clonotype. The chain is built from TRBV6-5 and TRBJ2-5; D may match TRBD1 or TRBD2 (7 bases each). The ends were cut back, 6 bases at V and 11 bases at J, with 28 bases in the middle. Germline V gives CDR1 MNHEY, CDR2 SVGAGI. The CDR3 extends over 16 amino acids. CDR3 in DNA: TGTGCCAGCAGCCCAGACAGGGAGGGGATTCTACGAGGGCAGTACTTC. This translates into CASSPDREGILRGQYF.

This rearrangement joins TRBV28 to TRBJ2-3; the D gene is possibly TRBD2 (7 bases). The length of the CDR3 is 15 residues. The V end was cut by 7 bases, the J end by 3 bases, with 17 bases between. Per the germline V gene, CDR1 is MDHEN and CDR2 is SYDVKM. CDR3 loop: CASTHWGGTTDTQYF. Here the CDR3 DNA reads TGTGCCAGCACTCATTGGGGGGGGACAACAGATACGCAGTATTTT.

The CDR3 protein is CASSYSAGGSYEQYF. CDR3 nucleotide sequence: TGTGCCAGCAGTTACTCTGCAGGGGGTTCCTACGAGCAGTACTTC. The rearrangement uses TRBV6-5 and TRBJ2-7, with 7 bases identical to TRBD1. V was clipped by 0 bases and J by 1 base; unmatched bases: 3. CDR3 length equals 15 residues. Germline-derived CDR1 and CDR2 are MNHEY and SVGAGI.

V and J are TRBV20-1 and TRBJ2-7; 7 bases fit TRBD1. V was clipped by 6 bases and J by 0 bases; unmatched bases: 8. The CDR3 totals 14 residues. CDR1 is DFQATT, CDR2 SNEGSKA, per germline (reference sequence). The CDR3 reads CSALSGDSSYEQYF. The CDR3 DNA reads TGCAGTGCCCTGTCAGGGGACAGCTCCTACGAGCAGTACTTC.

The chain carries TRBV30 and TRBJ1-1; weak D call: TRBD1 (6 bases). This CDR3 spans 16 amino acids. Trimming left V 4 bases short and J 5 bases short, with 23 bases between. CDR1 and CDR2 from the germline V gene are GTSNPN and SVGIG (reference sequence). The CDR3 DNA is TGTGCCTGGACCAGGGGCGCGTCCTCCAGCGGGACTGAAGCTTTCTTT. It is translated as CAWTRGASSSGTEAFF.

This clonotype was detected only once. This sequence joins TRBV29-1 and TRBJ2-3, with D perhaps TRBD2 (6 bases). Germline V lookup: CDR1 SQVTM, CDR2 ANQGSEA. This CDR3 is 13 amino acids long. With 8 bases removed from V and 2 bases from J, the gap between germline ends came to 14 bases. The CDR3: CSLWGDFTDTQYF. DNA for the CDR3: TGCAGCCTTTGGGGGGACTTCACAGATACGCAGTATTTT.

This chain joins TRBV12-3 or TRBV12-4 and TRBJ2-3; 7 bases are a match to TRBD2. The CDR3 sequence is 17 residues long. The J segment lost 0 bases and the V segment lost 5 bases, leaving 11 bases of the junction unmatched. CDR3 nucleotide sequence: TGTGCCAGCAGTCAAGCGGGGATAAGATCTAGCACAGATACGCAGTATTTT. This encodes CASSQAGIRSSTDTQYF.

The chain employs TRBV6-6 and TRBJ2-5; D assignment may be TRBD1 or TRBD2 (5 bases each). V was trimmed by 2 bases and J by 6 bases, leaving 19 bases between them. In germline, CDR1 is MNHNY, CDR2 SVGAGI (reference sequence). This CDR3 is built from 16 residues. DNA for the CDR3: TGTGCCAGCAGTTACCCCCAGGGACCGATCAAACAGACCCAGTACTTC. It is translated as CASSYPQGPIKQTQYF.

As to this clonotype: The final CDR3 position lacks the conserved phenylalanine or tryptophan, pointing to a likely read error. The chain combines TRBV7-6 with TRBJ2-1, with TRBD2 matching over 9 bases. The CDR3 is made up of 17 amino acids. CDR1 SGHVS and CDR2 FNYEAQ come from the germline V gene. Germline trimming cut 2 bases from V and 4 bases from J; bases unmatched to any gene: 9. CDR3 DNA sequence: TGTGCCAGCAGCTTACACGGGCGGCTAGCGGGATACAATGAGCAGTTCATC. It encodes CASSLHGRLAGYNEQFI.

This clonotype was counted only a few times. The V gene is TRBV5-1, the J gene TRBJ2-6; D remains unclear. This CDR3 is 16 amino acids long. Trimming took off 4 bases at V and 0 bases at J, with 11 bases between the two ends. CDR1 is SGHRS, CDR2 YFSETQ, per germline. The CDR3 loop reads CASSRWANSGANVLTF. The CDR3, as DNA: TGCGCCAGCAGCAGATGGGCGAACTCTGGGGCCAACGTCCTGACTTTC.

The chain recombines TRBV6-1 with TRBJ1-5; no clear D. The CDR3 has 12 amino acids. V was shortened by 3 bases and J by 9 bases, with 9 bases between the two germline ends. Germline V gene lookup returns CDR1 MNHNS and CDR2 SASEGT. The CDR3 sequence is CASSEAPRPQHF. CDR3 nucleotide sequence: TGTGCCAGCAGTGAGGCCCCACGGCCCCAGCATTTT.

This chain uses TRBV5-5 with TRBJ2-6; 7 nucleotides agree with TRBD1. Germline CDR1 SGHKS, CDR2 YYEKEE (reference sequence). The CDR3 contains 17 residues. The trim removed 1 base at V and 0 bases at J, leaving 4 bases unmatched. DNA of the CDR3: TGTGCCAGCAGCTTGTGGGACAGACACTCTGGGGCCAACGTCCTGACTTTC. This sequence encodes CASSLWDRHSGANVLTF.

As regards this clonotype: Just one base apart from a much larger clone, this may be a read error. V gene TRBV5-5 combines with J gene TRBJ2-5; the D gene is possibly TRBD2 (6 bases). The CDR3 is 11 amino acids. Trimming took off 6 bases at V and 7 bases at J, with 10 bases between the two ends. Per the germline V gene, CDR1 is SGHKS and CDR2 is YYEKEE (reference sequence). CDR3 sequence: CASNWRGTQYF. CDR3 sequence (DNA): TGTGCCAGCAACTGGAGGGGGACCCAGTACTTC.

This clonotype was observed a few times. The chain uses TRBV7-2 and TRBJ1-2; 7 bases line up with TRBD1. The CDR3 sequence is 14 residues long. Per the germline V gene, CDR1 is SGHTA and CDR2 is FQGNSA. Trimming cost V 3 bases and J 4 bases; bases outside gene matches: 5. The CDR3 loop reads CASSFRRTGYGYTF. CDR3 bases: TGTGCCAGCAGCTTCCGTAGGACAGGCTATGGCTACACCTTC. Based on the CDR3 plus reference TRBV7-2 and TRBJ1-2, the full variable domain is GAGVSQSPSNKVTEKGKDVELRCDPISGHTALYWYRQSLGQGLEFLIYFQGNSAPDKSGLPSDRFSAERTGGSVSTLTIQRTQQEDSAVYLCASSFRRTGYGYTFGSGTRLTVV.

The chain links TRBV12-3 or TRBV12-4 to TRBJ1-1; 8 positions match TRBD1. V lost 10 bases to trimming and J lost 5 bases; unmatched junction nucleotides: 12. The CDR3 has 14 amino acids. Here the CDR3 DNA reads TGTGCCACCCTTTGGACAGGGAAGGGGACTGAAGCTTTCTTT. Translated, it gives CATLWTGKGTEAFF.